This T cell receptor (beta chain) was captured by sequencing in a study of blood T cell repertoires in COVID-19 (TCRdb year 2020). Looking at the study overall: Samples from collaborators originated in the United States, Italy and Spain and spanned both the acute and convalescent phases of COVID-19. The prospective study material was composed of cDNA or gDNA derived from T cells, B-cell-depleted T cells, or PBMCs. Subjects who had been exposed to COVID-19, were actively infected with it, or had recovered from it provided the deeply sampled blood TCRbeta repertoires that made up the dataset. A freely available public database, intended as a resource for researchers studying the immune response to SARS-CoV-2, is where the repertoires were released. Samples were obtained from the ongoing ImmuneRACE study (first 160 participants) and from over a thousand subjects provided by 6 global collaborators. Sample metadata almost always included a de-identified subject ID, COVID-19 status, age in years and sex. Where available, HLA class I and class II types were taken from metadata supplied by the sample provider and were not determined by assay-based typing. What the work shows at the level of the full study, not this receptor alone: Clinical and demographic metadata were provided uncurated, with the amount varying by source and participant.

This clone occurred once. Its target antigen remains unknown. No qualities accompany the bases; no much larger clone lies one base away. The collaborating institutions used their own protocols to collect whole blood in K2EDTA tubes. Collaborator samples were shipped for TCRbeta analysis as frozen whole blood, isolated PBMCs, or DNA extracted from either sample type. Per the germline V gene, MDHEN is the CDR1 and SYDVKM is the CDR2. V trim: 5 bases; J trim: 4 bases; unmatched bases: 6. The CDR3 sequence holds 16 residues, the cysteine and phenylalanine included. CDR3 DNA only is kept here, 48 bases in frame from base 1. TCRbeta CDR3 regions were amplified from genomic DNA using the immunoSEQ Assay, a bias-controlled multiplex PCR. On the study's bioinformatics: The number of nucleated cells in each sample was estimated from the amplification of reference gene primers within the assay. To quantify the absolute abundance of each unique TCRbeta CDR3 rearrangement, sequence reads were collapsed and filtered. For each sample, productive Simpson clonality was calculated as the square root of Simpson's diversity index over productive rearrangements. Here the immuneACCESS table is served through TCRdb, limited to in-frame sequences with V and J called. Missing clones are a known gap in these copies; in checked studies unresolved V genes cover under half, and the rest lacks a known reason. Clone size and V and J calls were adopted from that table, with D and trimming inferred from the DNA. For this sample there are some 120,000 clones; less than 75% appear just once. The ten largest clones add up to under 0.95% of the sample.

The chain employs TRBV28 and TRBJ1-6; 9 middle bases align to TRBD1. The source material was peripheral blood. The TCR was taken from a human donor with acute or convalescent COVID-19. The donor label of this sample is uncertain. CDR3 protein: CASSLTDRGYNSPLHF. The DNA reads TGTGCCAGCAGTCTAACCGACAGGGGGTATAATTCACCCCTCCACTTT.